This T cell receptor (beta chain) appears in the sequencing data of a study of blood T cell repertoires in COVID-19. In the study overall: Samples of COVID-19 (acute and convalescent) were obtained from the United States, Italy and Spain. The cDNA or gDNA used as material had been derived from T cells, B-cell-depleted T cells, or PBMCs.

Per the authors' pipeline: Estimation of nucleated cell counts was performed using reference gene primer amplification. Sequenced by immunoSEQ multiplex PCR; TCRdb stores in-frame clones only, minus some. V and J calls and clone size follow that table, whereas D and trimming were derived from the DNA. The sample lists approximately 150,000 clones; roughly nine tenths were seen once. Unmatched junction bases numbered 2, after V lost 2 bases and J lost 10 bases. This CDR3 comprises 12 residues. CDR1 is MNHEY, CDR2 SVGAGI, per germline. The Seattle patients, enrolled during active infection, were followed longitudinally.

The sequence was collected from a man younger than 35 with COVID-19, enrolled during active disease. V is TRBV6-5 and J is TRBJ2-1; TRBD2 agrees at 7 bases. Sequenced sample: peripheral blood. Here the CDR3 reads CASSYVGGEQFF. The CDR3 nucleotides are TGTGCCAGCAGTTACGTGGGAGGGGAGCAGTTCTTC.